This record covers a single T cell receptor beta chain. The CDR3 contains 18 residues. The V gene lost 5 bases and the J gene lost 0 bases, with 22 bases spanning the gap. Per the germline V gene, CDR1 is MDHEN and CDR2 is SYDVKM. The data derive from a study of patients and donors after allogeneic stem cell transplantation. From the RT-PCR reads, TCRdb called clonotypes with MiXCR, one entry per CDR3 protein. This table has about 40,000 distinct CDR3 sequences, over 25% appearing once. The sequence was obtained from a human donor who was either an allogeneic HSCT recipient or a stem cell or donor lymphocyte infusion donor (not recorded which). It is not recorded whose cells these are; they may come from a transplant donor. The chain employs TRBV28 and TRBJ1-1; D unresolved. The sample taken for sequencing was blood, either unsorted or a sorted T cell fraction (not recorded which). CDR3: CASSGLRFFSHMNTEAFF. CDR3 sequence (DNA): TGTGCCAGCAGTGGACTTCGCTTCTTCAGCCATATGAACACTGAAGCTTTCTTT.